This T cell receptor beta chain was observed in a study of radiation and T cells in renal cell carcinoma. Study summary: Nephrectomy followed 15 Gy stereotactic body radiation by 4 weeks.

The time point here: blood 2 weeks post-SBRT. Treatment in this sample: 15 Gy SBRT to primary tumor, nephrectomy 4 weeks later. In regard to this clone: Antigen unknown.

Whole-study findings and limits: Baseline intratumoral clonotype presence is unknown without pretreatment biopsies. In blood, top tumor clones expanded by 2 weeks, shrinking by 4.

Germline V gives CDR1 SGHTS, CDR2 YDEGEE. The V and J ends lost 3 bases and 5 bases, in that order; junction bases with no gene match: 16. There are 17 residues in the CDR3. Assay used: immunoSEQ multiplex PCR; TCRdb lists only in-frame clones, some missing. The table lists some 120,000 clones, around 89% of them singletons. The sequencing used blood, collected from a patient whose treatment included radiotherapy and nephrectomy. This chain joins TRBV5-8 and TRBJ2-7; 8 nucleotides agree with TRBD1. This TCR was recovered from a woman between 65 and 79 years old with renal cell carcinoma. CDR3 residues: CASSSSIGQGLGDEQYF. The CDR3 DNA sequence: TGTGCCAGCAGCTCCTCAATTGGACAGGGATTGGGGGACGAGCAGTACTTC.